A selection of T cell receptor beta chains follows, all from one sample in a study of blood T cell repertoires in COVID-19. TCRdb's copy holds only in-frame clones and misses some; the assay was immunoSEQ multiplex PCR. Of about 380,000 clones in the sample, more than 65% were seen once. Sequencing was performed on peripheral blood. These receptors were obtained from a human donor with acute or convalescent COVID-19. The donor label of this sample is uncertain. CDR3s include the opening cysteine and the closing phenylalanine or tryptophan. The D gene is left open where the match is weak. Where a row states a size, it is once, few, many or the class of an expanded clone; other rows omit it.

v_gene: TRBV28
j_gene: TRBJ1-2
abundance: .
d_gene: .
CDR3nt: TGTGCCAGCACCTACCCACTCGCCTCAGAGGTTTATGGCTACACCTTC
CDR3aa: CASTYPLASEVYGYTF

v_gene: TRBV18
j_gene: TRBJ2-1
abundance: .
d_gene: TRBD2
CDR3nt: TGTGCCAGCTCACCAGGTCTAGCGGGGGCCCTCAGCGACAATGAGCAGTTCTTC
CDR3aa: CASSPGLAGALSDNEQFF

v_gene: TRBV5-1
j_gene: TRBJ1-6
abundance: .
d_gene: TRBD1
CDR3nt: TGCGCCAGCAAACGGACAGGTGATAATTCACCCCTCCACTTT
CDR3aa: CASKRTGDNSPLHF

v_gene: TRBV28
j_gene: TRBJ1-3
abundance: .
d_gene: .
CDR3nt: TGTGCCAGCAGTTTCACATTCTCTGGAAACACCATATATTTT
CDR3aa: CASSFTFSGNTIYF

v_gene: TRBV27
j_gene: TRBJ1-2
abundance: .
d_gene: .
CDR3nt: TGTGCCAGCAGTTCCGGCAGGACTTACTATGGCTACACCTTC
CDR3aa: CASSSGRTYYGYTF

v_gene: TRBV2
j_gene: TRBJ2-1
abundance: .
d_gene: TRBD2
CDR3nt: TGTGCCAGCAGCGGGTGGCGGGGGGGCTACAATGAGCAGTTCTTC
CDR3aa: CASSGWRGGYNEQFF

v_gene: TRBV18
j_gene: TRBJ1-2
abundance: .
d_gene: .
CDR3nt: TGTGCCAGCTCACCACAACCAGGTCGTATCTATGGCTACACCTTC
CDR3aa: CASSPQPGRIYGYTF

v_gene: TRBV3-1/TRBV3-2
j_gene: TRBJ1-1
abundance: .
d_gene: .
CDR3nt: TGTGCCAGCAGCCCCGATCGGGACACTGAAGCTTTCTTT
CDR3aa: CASSPDRDTEAFF

v_gene: TRBV6-5
j_gene: TRBJ2-7
abundance: .
d_gene: .
CDR3nt: TGTGCCAGCAGCGACGGCGGGCCCTACGAGCAGTACTTC
CDR3aa: CASSDGGPYEQYF

v_gene: TRBV29-1
j_gene: TRBJ2-3
abundance: .
d_gene: .
CDR3nt: TGCAGCGTTGAATTGGGCCGCCGGGATACGCAGTATTTT
CDR3aa: CSVELGRRDTQYF

v_gene: TRBV11-1
j_gene: TRBJ2-7
abundance: .
d_gene: TRBD1
CDR3nt: TGTGCCAGCAGCTACCACGGGACAGGTAGGGACGAGCAGTACTTC
CDR3aa: CASSYHGTGRDEQYF

v_gene: TRBV6-6
j_gene: TRBJ1-1
abundance: .
d_gene: .
CDR3nt: TGTGCCAGCAGTCAACAGGGTGAGGACACTGAAGCTTTCTTT
CDR3aa: CASSQQGEDTEAFF

v_gene: TRBV6-5
j_gene: TRBJ2-3
abundance: .
d_gene: TRBD2
CDR3nt: TGTGCCAGCAGATCCGGCGGGAGGGCCTCCGATACGCAGTATTTT
CDR3aa: CASRSGGRASDTQYF

v_gene: TRBV2
j_gene: TRBJ1-2
abundance: few
d_gene: TRBD1
CDR3nt: TGTGCCAGCAGTGTGGGGACAGAATATGGCTACACCTTC
CDR3aa: CASSVGTEYGYTF

v_gene: TRBV5-1
j_gene: TRBJ2-7
abundance: .
d_gene: .
CDR3nt: TGCGCCAGCAGCTTGGGAGACAGTGCCCCCTACGAGCAGTACTTC
CDR3aa: CASSLGDSAPYEQYF

v_gene: TRBV5-1
j_gene: TRBJ2-1
abundance: .
d_gene: TRBD1
CDR3nt: TGCGCCAGCAGCAGACAGGGAGACTCCTACAATGAGCAGTTCTTC
CDR3aa: CASSRQGDSYNEQFF

v_gene: TRBV2
j_gene: TRBJ2-7
abundance: .
d_gene: .
CDR3nt: TGTGCCACCCAGTTGACACAATCCTACGAGCAGTACTTC
CDR3aa: CATQLTQSYEQYF

v_gene: TRBV19
j_gene: TRBJ1-1
abundance: .
d_gene: .
CDR3nt: TGTGCCAGTAGTATAGCGGTGAACACTGAAGCTTTCTTT
CDR3aa: CASSIAVNTEAFF

v_gene: TRBV7-2
j_gene: TRBJ1-2
abundance: .
d_gene: .
CDR3nt: TGTGCCAGCAGCGCACGTCCCGGACAGTGGGAAGGCTACACCTTC
CDR3aa: CASSARPGQWEGYTF

v_gene: TRBV7-9
j_gene: TRBJ2-5
abundance: once
d_gene: .
CDR3nt: TGTGCCAGCAGCACTCGGGAGTACCAAGAGACCCAGTACTTC
CDR3aa: CASSTREYQETQYF

v_gene: TRBV11-2
j_gene: TRBJ1-1
abundance: .
d_gene: .
CDR3nt: TGTGCCAGCAGCTTCCTCGACGGCGGGAAGGCTTTCTTT
CDR3aa: CASSFLDGGKAFF

v_gene: TRBV2
j_gene: TRBJ1-4
abundance: .
d_gene: TRBD1
CDR3nt: TGTGCCAGCAGGGTCCGGGACAGCAATAATGAAAAACTGTTTTTT
CDR3aa: CASRVRDSNNEKLFF

v_gene: TRBV10-3
j_gene: TRBJ1-1
abundance: .
d_gene: .
CDR3nt: TGTGCCATCAAAGGCGGGGGGCGATCGAACACTGAAGCTTTCTTT
CDR3aa: CAIKGGGRSNTEAFF

v_gene: TRBV10-1
j_gene: TRBJ1-2
abundance: .
d_gene: TRBD1
CDR3nt: TGCGCCAGCAGTGAGGGGGACAGGGCCCAACTCGGCTATGGCTACACCTTC
CDR3aa: CASSEGDRAQLGYGYTF

v_gene: TRBV5-1
j_gene: TRBJ1-1
abundance: few
d_gene: .
CDR3nt: TGCGCCAGCAGCTTGGTGGAGGGGCTCAACACTGAAGCTTTCTTT
CDR3aa: CASSLVEGLNTEAFF

v_gene: TRBV6-6
j_gene: TRBJ1-2
abundance: .
d_gene: .
CDR3nt: TGTGCCAGCAGTTACCCCGAGGCCGGCCGTACTGGCTACACCTTC
CDR3aa: CASSYPEAGRTGYTF

v_gene: TRBV5-1
j_gene: TRBJ2-6
abundance: .
d_gene: .
CDR3nt: TGCGCCAGCAGAGAGTACTCTGGGGCCAACGTCCTGACTTTC
CDR3aa: CASREYSGANVLTF

v_gene: TRBV19
j_gene: TRBJ1-1
abundance: .
d_gene: .
CDR3nt: TGTGCCAGTAGTAGCTCGCCAAGGCTTGGAGGGGACACTGAAGCTTTCTTT
CDR3aa: CASSSSPRLGGDTEAFF